The entry that follows covers one T cell receptor (beta chain) sequence. Germline V CDR1 and CDR2: LGHDT, YNNKEL (reference sequence). CDR3 size: 15 residues. The V end lost 1 base, the J end lost 2 bases, and 12 bases lay between the germline ends. Methods used by the authors: Amplification from reference gene primers served as the basis for estimated nucleated cell counts. TCRdb's table, derived via immunoSEQ multiplex PCR, lists solely in-frame clones and lacks some. The DNA was the basis for D and trimming; V, J and clone size are from that table. Of 75,000 or so clones detected, less than 85% appear once; the ten largest clones hold around a sixth. The sample is drawn from a study of blood T cell repertoires in COVID-19. At the level of the study: COVID-19 samples collected from the United States, Italy and Spain covered acute and convalescent phases.

The receptor was isolated from a woman older than 75 with acute or convalescent COVID-19. The sequenced material came from peripheral blood. The rearrangement links TRBV3-1 (or the pseudogene TRBV3-2) to TRBJ2-7, with TRBD1 as a possible D gene (6 bases). CDR3 sequence (DNA): TGTGCCAGCAGCCAAGTTCTGGACAGCACCTACGAGCAGTACTTC. Residues: CASSQVLDSTYEQYF.